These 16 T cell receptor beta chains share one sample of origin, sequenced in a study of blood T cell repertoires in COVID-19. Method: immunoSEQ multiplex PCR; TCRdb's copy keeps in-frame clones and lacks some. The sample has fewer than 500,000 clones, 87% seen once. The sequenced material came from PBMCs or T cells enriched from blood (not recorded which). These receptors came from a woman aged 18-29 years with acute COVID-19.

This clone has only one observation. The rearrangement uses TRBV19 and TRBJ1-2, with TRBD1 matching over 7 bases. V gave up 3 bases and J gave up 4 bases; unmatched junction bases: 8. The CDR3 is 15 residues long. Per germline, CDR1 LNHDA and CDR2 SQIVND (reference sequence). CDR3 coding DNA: TGTGCCAGTAGTATTCAAATGGGGACAGCCTATGGCTACACCTTC. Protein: CASSIQMGTAYGYTF. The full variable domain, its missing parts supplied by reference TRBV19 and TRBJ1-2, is DGGITQSPKYLFRKEGQNVTLSCEQNLNHDAMYWYRQDPGQGLRLIYYSQIVNDFQKGDIAEGYSVSREKKESFPLTVTSAQKNPTAFYLCASSIQMGTAYGYTFGSGTRLTVV.

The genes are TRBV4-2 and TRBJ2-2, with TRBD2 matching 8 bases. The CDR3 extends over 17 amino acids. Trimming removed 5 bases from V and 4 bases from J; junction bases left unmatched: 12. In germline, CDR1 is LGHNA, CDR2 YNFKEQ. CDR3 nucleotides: TGTGCCAGCAGCATCCTTAGCGGGGAAAGGACCACCGGGGAGCTGTTTTTT. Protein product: CASSILSGERTTGELFF.

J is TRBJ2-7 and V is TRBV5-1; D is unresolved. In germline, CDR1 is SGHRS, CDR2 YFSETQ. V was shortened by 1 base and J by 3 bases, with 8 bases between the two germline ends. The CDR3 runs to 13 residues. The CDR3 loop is CASSLSRYYEQYF. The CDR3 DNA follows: TGCGCCAGCAGCTTGTCCAGGTACTACGAGCAGTACTTC.

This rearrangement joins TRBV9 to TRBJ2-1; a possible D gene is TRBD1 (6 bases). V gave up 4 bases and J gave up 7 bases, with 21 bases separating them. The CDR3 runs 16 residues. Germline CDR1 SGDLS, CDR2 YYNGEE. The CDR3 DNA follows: TGTGCCAGCAGCCCTTTGAGTTGGGGGACAAGGAATGAGCAGTTCTTC. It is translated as CASSPLSWGTRNEQFF.

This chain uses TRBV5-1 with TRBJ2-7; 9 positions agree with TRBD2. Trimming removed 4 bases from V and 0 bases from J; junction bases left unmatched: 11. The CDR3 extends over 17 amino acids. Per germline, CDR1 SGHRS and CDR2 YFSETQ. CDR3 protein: CASSPADVAGVSYEQYF. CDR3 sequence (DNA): TGCGCCAGCAGCCCCGCCGACGTAGCGGGGGTCTCCTACGAGCAGTACTTC.

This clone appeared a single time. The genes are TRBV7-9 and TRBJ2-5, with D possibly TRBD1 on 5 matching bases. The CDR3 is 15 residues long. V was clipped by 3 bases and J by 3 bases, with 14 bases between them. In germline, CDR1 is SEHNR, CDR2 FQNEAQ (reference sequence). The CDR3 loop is CASSFLQDEKETQYF. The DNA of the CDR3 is TGTGCCAGCAGCTTTCTACAGGACGAAAAAGAGACCCAGTACTTC.

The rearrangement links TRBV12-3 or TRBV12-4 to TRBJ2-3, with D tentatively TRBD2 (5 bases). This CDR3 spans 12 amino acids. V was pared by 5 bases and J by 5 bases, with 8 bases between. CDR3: CASSILEDTQYF. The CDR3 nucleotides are TGTGCCAGCAGTATACTAGAAGATACGCAGTATTTT.

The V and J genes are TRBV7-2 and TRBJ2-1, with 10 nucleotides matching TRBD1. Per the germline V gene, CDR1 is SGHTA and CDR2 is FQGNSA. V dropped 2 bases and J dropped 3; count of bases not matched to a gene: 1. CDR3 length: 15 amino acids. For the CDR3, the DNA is TGTGCCAGCAGCTTATGGACAGGGGGCTACAATGAGCAGTTCTTC. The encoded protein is CASSLWTGGYNEQFF.

The CDR3 DNA reads TGTGCCAGATCCGGGACAGATAATGAAAAACTGTTTTTT. This codes for CARSGTDNEKLFF. The genes are TRBV11-3 and TRBJ1-4; 7 bases fit TRBD1. Germline CDR1 reads SGHNT; CDR2 reads YENEEA. The ends lost 9 bases at V and 4 bases at J; junction bases unmatched: 5. CDR3 length equals 13 residues.

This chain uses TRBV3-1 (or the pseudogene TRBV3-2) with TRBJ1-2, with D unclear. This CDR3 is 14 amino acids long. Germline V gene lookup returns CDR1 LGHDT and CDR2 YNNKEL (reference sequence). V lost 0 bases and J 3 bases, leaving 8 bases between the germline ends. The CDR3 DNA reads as TGTGCCAGCAGCCAAGATAAGAGCCACTATGGCTACACCTTC. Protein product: CASSQDKSHYGYTF.

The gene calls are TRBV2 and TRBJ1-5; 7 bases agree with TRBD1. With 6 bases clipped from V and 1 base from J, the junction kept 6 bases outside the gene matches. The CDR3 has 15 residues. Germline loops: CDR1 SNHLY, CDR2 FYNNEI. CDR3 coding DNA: TGTGCCAGCAGCCCTAGGGGGCTGAGCAATCAGCCCCAGCATTTT. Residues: CASSPRGLSNQPQHF. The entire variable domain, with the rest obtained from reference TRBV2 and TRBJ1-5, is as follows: EPEVTQTPSHQVTQMGQEVILRCVPISNHLYFYWYRQILGQKVEFLVSFYNNEISEKSEIFDDQFSVERPDGSNFTLKIRSTKLEDSAMYFCASSPRGLSNQPQHFGDGTRLSIL.

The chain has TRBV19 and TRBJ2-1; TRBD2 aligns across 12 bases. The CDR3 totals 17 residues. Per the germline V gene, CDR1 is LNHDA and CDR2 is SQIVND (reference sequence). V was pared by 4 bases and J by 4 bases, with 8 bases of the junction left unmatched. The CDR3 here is CASSTRLAGDGYNEQFF. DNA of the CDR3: TGTGCCAGTAGTACACGACTAGCGGGAGATGGGTACAATGAGCAGTTCTTC. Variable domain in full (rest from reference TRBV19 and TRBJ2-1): DGGITQSPKYLFRKEGQNVTLSCEQNLNHDAMYWYRQDPGQGLRLIYYSQIVNDFQKGDIAEGYSVSREKKESFPLTVTSAQKNPTAFYLCASSTRLAGDGYNEQFFGPGTRLTVL.

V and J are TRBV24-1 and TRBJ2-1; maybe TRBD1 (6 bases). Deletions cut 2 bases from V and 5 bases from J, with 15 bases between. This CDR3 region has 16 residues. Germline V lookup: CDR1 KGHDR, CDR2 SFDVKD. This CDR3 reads CATSDYGQLKDNEQFF. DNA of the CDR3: TGTGCCACCAGTGATTATGGACAGCTTAAAGACAATGAGCAGTTCTTC.

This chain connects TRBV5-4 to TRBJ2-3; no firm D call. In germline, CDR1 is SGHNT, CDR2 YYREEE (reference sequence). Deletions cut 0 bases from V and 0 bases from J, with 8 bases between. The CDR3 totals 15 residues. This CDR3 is CASSLGEVSTDTQYF. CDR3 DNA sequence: TGTGCCAGCAGCTTGGGCGAGGTTAGCACAGATACGCAGTATTTT. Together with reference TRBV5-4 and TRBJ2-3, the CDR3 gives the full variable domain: ETGVTQSPTHLIKTRGQQVTLRCSSQSGHNTVSWYQQALGQGPQFIFQYYREEENGRGNFPPRFSGLQFPNYSSELNVNALELDDSALYLCASSLGEVSTDTQYFGPGTRLTVL.

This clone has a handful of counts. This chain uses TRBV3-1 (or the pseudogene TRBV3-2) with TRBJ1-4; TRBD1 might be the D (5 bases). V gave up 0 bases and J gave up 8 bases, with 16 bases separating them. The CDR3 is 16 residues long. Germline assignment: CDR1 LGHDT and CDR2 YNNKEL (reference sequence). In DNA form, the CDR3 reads TGTGCCAGCAGCCAAGATACGGACAAAAGGGGAGAAAAACTGTTTTTT. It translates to CASSQDTDKRGEKLFF.

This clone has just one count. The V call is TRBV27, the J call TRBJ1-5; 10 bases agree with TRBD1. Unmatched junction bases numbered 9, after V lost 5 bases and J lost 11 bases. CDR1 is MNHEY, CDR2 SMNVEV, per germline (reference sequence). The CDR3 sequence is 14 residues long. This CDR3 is CASSPWTGGPAQHF. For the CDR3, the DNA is TGTGCCAGCAGTCCATGGACAGGGGGGCCGGCCCAGCATTTT.